The following is a T cell receptor beta chain sequence with its context. The antigen remains unidentified. Sequencing was performed with immunoSEQ multiplex PCR; in TCRdb, only in-frame clones are kept and a portion is missing. The table includes about 66,000 clones, less than 80% detected once. Having been cultured for around ten days, the cells underwent CD4+ T cell isolation. Every participant took two doses of the BNT162b2 or mRNA-1273 vaccine. Cultures had half their medium replaced with IL-2 medium on days 3 and 7. The data were taken from a study of vaccination effects on CD4 cells after COVID-19. Study background: After the second dose, samples were taken at median day 72. General study points: In the late period after vaccination, infection- and vaccine-induced clones contracted markedly. A shortage of convalescent patients and an absence of early post-infection timepoints characterized the study.

The J segment lost 5 bases and the V segment lost 0 bases, leaving 5 bases of the junction unmatched. The germline V gene has CDR1 SGHTS and CDR2 YDEGEE. This CDR3 contains 16 residues. This receptor was obtained from a human donor who received a COVID-19 vaccine. This chain connects TRBV5-8 to TRBJ1-6, with 7 positions matching TRBD1. The material was CD4+ T cells from PBMCs cultured without peptide, obtained after COVID-19 vaccination. The DNA of the CDR3 is TGTGCCAGCAGCTTGGGACAGGGAGTAAATAATTCACCCCTCCACTTT. Residues: CASSLGQGVNNSPLHF.